These 30 T cell receptor beta chains came from one sample sequenced in a study of beta chain features in type 1 diabetes. Study findings and constraints: For Type 1 diabetes patients, all four CD4+ subsets carried TCRB CDR3s that were moderately but significantly shorter.

These receptors are not linked to any known antigen. The isolated RNA, all of it, was reverse transcribed, so expressed TCRB transcripts were what got sequenced. TCRdb's copy holds only in-frame clones and misses some; the assay was immunoSEQ multiplex PCR. The sample lists 200,000 to 250,000 clones, around 13% occurring once. The sequenced material came from naive CD4+ T cells from blood. The receptors here all came from a man younger than 40 with type 1 diabetes.

J is TRBJ2-1 and V is TRBV14, with D perhaps matching TRBD2 (5 bases). Trimming took off 3 bases at V and 3 bases at J, with 9 bases between the two ends. The V gene's germline CDR1 is SGHDN and CDR2 FVKESK. The CDR3 consists of 14 residues. CDR3 loop: CASSQEDFYNEQFF. The CDR3 nucleotides are TGTGCCAGCAGCCAGGAGGACTTCTACAATGAGCAGTTCTTC.

The rearrangement uses TRBV27 and TRBJ1-2, with D perhaps matching TRBD1 (5 bases). The CDR3 extends over 13 amino acids. The germline V and J ends were trimmed by 3 bases and 6 bases, with 11 bases remaining between them. Germline loops: CDR1 MNHEY, CDR2 SMNVEV (reference sequence). This CDR3 is CASSFSREDGYTF. Written as DNA, the CDR3 is TGTGCCAGCAGTTTTTCCAGGGAAGATGGCTACACCTTC.

This clone was seen more than once but under ten times. In nucleotides, the CDR3 is TGTGCCACCAGCAGAGAATATGCAACTAATGAAAAACTGTTTTTT. Translation gives CATSREYATNEKLFF. The genes are TRBV15 and TRBJ1-4; D ambiguous. Looked up from germline, CDR1 is LNHNV and CDR2 is YYDKDF (reference sequence). V was pared by 0 bases and J by 0 bases, with 5 bases between. The CDR3 has 15 residues. The entire variable domain, with the rest obtained from reference TRBV15 and TRBJ1-4, is as follows: DAMVIQNPRYQVTQFGKPVTLSCSQTLNHNVMYWYQQKSSQAPKLLFHYYDKDFNNEADTPDNFQSRRPNTSFCFLDIRSPGLGDTAMYLCATSREYATNEKLFFGSGTQLSVL.

The sample holds a few counts of this clone. This sequence joins TRBV5-4 and TRBJ1-1, with TRBD1 matching over 10 bases. Germline-derived CDR1 and CDR2 are SGHNT and YYREEE (reference sequence). This CDR3 contains 13 residues. The V gene end was trimmed by 4 bases and the J gene end by 8 bases; junction bases not matched to a gene: 5. Written as DNA, the CDR3 is TGTGCCAGCAGCGCCGGGACAGGGGTCGAAGCTTTCTTT. Amino acids: CASSAGTGVEAFF.

The chain employs TRBV28 and TRBJ2-7, with D perhaps TRBD1 (6 bases). Germline CDR1 and CDR2: MDHEN and SYDVKM. V was cut by 3 bases and J by 5 bases, with 14 bases left in between. The CDR3 is 14 residues long. CDR3 region: CASSLAGELHEQYF. The CDR3, as DNA: TGTGCCAGCAGTTTGGCAGGGGAGTTGCACGAGCAGTACTTC.

The chain joins TRBV27 to TRBJ1-5; a possible D gene is TRBD1 (6 bases). This CDR3 contains 14 residues. CDR1 MNHEY and CDR2 SMNVEV come from the germline V gene (reference sequence). V lost 3 bases and J 6 bases, leaving 12 bases between the germline ends. CDR3 sequence reads: CASSFQGSRQPQHF. In DNA, the CDR3 is TGTGCCAGCAGTTTCCAGGGGTCGCGTCAGCCCCAGCATTTT.

This clone has more than one count but fewer than ten. This chain connects TRBV6-1 to TRBJ2-7; a possible D gene is TRBD1 (5 bases). Trimming shortened V by 2 bases and J by 3 bases, and 5 bases separated the two germline ends. Germline loops: CDR1 MNHNS, CDR2 SASEGT. The CDR3 length is 12 residues. The CDR3 sequence: CASSEQGYEQYF. DNA for the CDR3: TGTGCCAGCAGTGAACAGGGCTACGAGCAGTACTTC.

The V gene is TRBV2, the J gene TRBJ2-3, with TRBD1 as a possible D gene (5 bases). The length of the CDR3 is 14 residues. V was shortened by 6 bases and J by 0 bases, with 10 bases between the two germline ends. Germline-derived CDR1 and CDR2 are SNHLY and FYNNEI. The DNA of the CDR3 is TGTGCCAGCAGGATGACAGCTAGCACAGATACGCAGTATTTT. Its protein is CASRMTASTDTQYF. The full variable domain, rest sourced from reference TRBV2 and TRBJ2-3, is EPEVTQTPSHQVTQMGQEVILRCVPISNHLYFYWYRQILGQKVEFLVSFYNNEISEKSEIFDDQFSVERPDGSNFTLKIRSTKLEDSAMYFCASRMTASTDTQYFGPGTRLTVL.

This clone was detected only a few times. This sequence joins TRBV9 and TRBJ2-7; D possibly corresponds to TRBD1 (5 bases). The CDR3 contains 15 residues. V was cut by 0 bases and J by 4 bases, with 14 bases left in between. CDR1 is SGDLS, CDR2 YYNGEE, per germline. This CDR3 reads CASSVGADDRYEQYF. The CDR3, as DNA: TGTGCCAGCAGCGTAGGTGCTGACGACAGATACGAGCAGTACTTC. The full variable domain, its missing parts supplied by reference TRBV9 and TRBJ2-7, is DSGVTQTPKHLITATGQRVTLRCSPRSGDLSVYWYQQSLDQGLQFLIQYYNGEERAKGNILERFSAQQFPDLHSELNLSSLELGDSALYFCASSVGADDRYEQYFGPGTRLTVT.

This clone was recorded once. V and J are TRBV27 and TRBJ2-7, with 7 bases that match TRBD1. CDR1 MNHEY and CDR2 SMNVEV come from the germline V gene (reference sequence). The V segment lost 4 bases and the J segment 2 bases; nucleotides outside the gene matches: 5. The CDR3 runs 14 residues. CDR3 DNA sequence: TGTGCCAGCAGTTGGGGACAGCCACCCTACGAGCAGTACTTC. This gives the protein CASSWGQPPYEQYF.

This chain links TRBV18 with TRBJ1-2, with no clear D. Germline CDR1 reads KGHSH; CDR2 reads LQKENI. V gave up 5 bases and J gave up 8 bases, with 15 bases separating them. The CDR3 totals 13 residues. The CDR3 spells CASSSLDGEGYTF. The CDR3 coding sequence is TGTGCCAGCTCATCCCTCGACGGAGAGGGCTACACCTTC.

The genes are TRBV7-9 and TRBJ2-3; 7 bases agree with TRBD1. Trimming at V came to 7 bases and at J to 3 bases, leaving 10 bases not matched to a gene. This CDR3 region has 15 residues. The V gene's germline CDR1 is SEHNR and CDR2 FQNEAQ (reference sequence). CDR3 sequence: CASTAPGQSTDTQYF. CDR3 in DNA: TGTGCCAGCACGGCCCCGGGACAGTCAACAGATACGCAGTATTTT.

This clone showed up just a few times. Different DNA sequences within this sample yield the same CDR3. The genes are TRBV5-1 and TRBJ1-2, with 7 bases identical to TRBD1. Germline CDR1 is SGHRS and CDR2 is YFSETQ. Unmatched junction bases numbered 1, after V lost 3 bases and J lost 5 bases. The CDR3 runs to 12 residues. This CDR3 reads CASSSGQYGYTF. The CDR3 DNA follows: TGCGCCAGCAGCTCGGGACAGTATGGCTACACCTTC.

The chain has TRBV18 and TRBJ2-1, with D hard to call. The CDR3 contains 13 residues. V lost 2 bases and J 8 bases, leaving 10 bases between the germline ends. CDR1 and CDR2 (germline): KGHSH, LQKENI. CDR3 bases: TGTGCCAGCTCACCATACTTCAGCGATGAGCAGTTCTTC. Protein: CASSPYFSDEQFF.

On this clone itself: This CDR3 is also generated by other DNA sequences in the sample. The V call is TRBV5-1, the J call TRBJ2-5; TRBD2 agrees at 7 bases. With 4 bases clipped from V and 4 bases from J, the junction kept 4 bases outside the gene matches. This CDR3 is built from 13 residues. Per germline, CDR1 SGHRS and CDR2 YFSETQ. In DNA form, the CDR3 reads TGCGCCAGCAGCCTCGGCGGGGGAGAGACCCAGTACTTC. Protein sequence: CASSLGGGETQYF.

The rearrangement links TRBV4-1 to TRBJ2-7; possibly TRBD2 for D (6 bases). The V gene's germline CDR1 is MGHRA and CDR2 YSYEKL. V lost 0 bases and J 7 bases, leaving 25 bases between the germline ends. The CDR3 contains 18 residues. The CDR3 DNA reads TGCGCCAGCAGCCAAGACTCGGAGGGAGGCTGGCCCCTACGGGAGCAGTACTTC. As protein: CASSQDSEGGWPLREQYF.

Regarding this clone: This sample includes further DNA sequences coding for the same CDR3. The V gene is TRBV29-1, the J gene TRBJ1-1; TRBD1 agrees at 10 bases. Germline V gene sequence: CDR1 SQVTM, CDR2 ANQGSEA. The CDR3 sequence is 13 residues long. Trimming removed 5 bases from V and 1 base from J; junction bases left unmatched: 1. CDR3 region: CSVRTGGNTEAFF. The CDR3 coding sequence is TGCAGCGTTCGGACAGGGGGGAACACTGAAGCTTTCTTT.

This clone was seen a few times. V is TRBV4-1 and J is TRBJ1-5; unclear D gene. The germline V gene encodes CDR1 MGHRA and CDR2 YSYEKL. The V end lost 1 base, the J end lost 0 bases, and 19 bases lay between the germline ends. The CDR3 has 19 amino acids. CDR3 in amino acids: CASSQALGSGKYSNQPQHF. The CDR3 nucleotides read TGCGCCAGCAGCCAAGCGCTCGGGAGCGGAAAATATAGCAATCAGCCCCAGCATTTT.

Only a few counts were recorded for this clone. V is TRBV7-2 and J is TRBJ2-7, with 7 bases matching TRBD2. The CDR3 is 17 amino acids. The germline gives CDR1 SGHTA, CDR2 FQGNSA. The V segment lost 1 base and the J segment 2 bases; nucleotides outside the gene matches: 11. The CDR3 bases are TGTGCCAGCAGCTTAGTAGGAGGGCGGGAGTCCCCCTACGAGCAGTACTTC. Translating gives CASSLVGGRESPYEQYF.

In its sample, this clone was seen a few times. V is TRBV29-1 and J is TRBJ2-7; a possible D gene is TRBD1 (7 bases). V was shortened by 3 bases and J by 4 bases, with 13 bases between the two germline ends. Germline assignment: CDR1 SQVTM and CDR2 ANQGSEA. This CDR3 has 13 residues. Written as DNA, the CDR3 is TGCAGCGTTGAGGGGGCAGGGGGGTACGAGCAGTACTTC. This codes for CSVEGAGGYEQYF.

The rearrangement uses TRBV18 and TRBJ1-2; a weak D match, TRBD1 (5 bases). Germline V CDR1 and CDR2: KGHSH, LQKENI. The CDR3 is 13 residues long. V lost 0 bases to trimming and J lost 14 bases, with 16 bases between them. CDR3: CASSPPAAGGITF. The CDR3 DNA sequence: TGTGCCAGCTCACCACCGGCGGCCGGGGGGATTACCTTC.

This chain uses TRBV6-1 with TRBJ1-5; the D is unclear. The ends were cut back, 4 bases at V and 2 bases at J, with 9 bases in the middle. In germline, CDR1 is MNHNS, CDR2 SASEGT. The CDR3 spans 14 residues. CDR3 amino acids: CASSGGIGNQPQHF. Written as DNA, the CDR3 is TGTGCCAGCAGTGGAGGCATCGGCAATCAGCCCCAGCATTTT.

The J gene is TRBJ1-2, the V gene TRBV6-5; possible D gene TRBD1, 5 bases. The CDR3 is made up of 11 amino acids. The germline V gene encodes CDR1 MNHEY and CDR2 SVGAGI. The V and J ends lost 6 bases and 8 bases respectively, with 10 bases between them. The CDR3 region is CASRGAVGYTF. CDR3 in DNA: TGTGCCAGCAGAGGGGCGGTCGGCTACACCTTC.

This clone was detected only a few times. The rearrangement joins TRBV6-5 to TRBJ2-6; D unresolved. The CDR3 runs to 15 residues. Deletions cut 5 bases from V and 2 bases from J, with 10 bases between. In germline, CDR1 is MNHEY, CDR2 SVGAGI. The DNA for the CDR3 is TGTGCCAGCAGTCGAACGGGTCCTGGGGCCAACGTCCTGACTTTC. Translated, it gives CASSRTGPGANVLTF.

This chain uses TRBV6-4 with TRBJ1-2; TRBD1 agrees at 11 bases. V gave up 8 bases and J gave up 1 base; unmatched junction bases: 3. CDR3 length: 14 amino acids. CDR1 and CDR2 from the germline V gene are MRHNA and SNTAGT. CDR3 loop: CASSGTGGNYGYTF. CDR3 bases: TGTGCCAGCTCCGGGACAGGGGGTAACTATGGCTACACCTTC.

The chain links TRBV6-1 to TRBJ2-1; 9 bases are a match to TRBD1. This CDR3 has 15 amino acids. Looked up from germline, CDR1 is MNHNS and CDR2 is SASEGT. With V trimmed by 1 base and J by 7 bases, 5 bases remained unmatched. CDR3 in DNA: TGTGCCAGCAGTGAAGTGGACAGGGGATGGAATGAGCAGTTCTTC. Its protein product is CASSEVDRGWNEQFF.

The chain's CDR3 is CASSWGQGETEAFF. The CDR3 region has the DNA TGTGCCAGCAGCTGGGGACAGGGGGAAACTGAAGCTTTCTTT. The chain has TRBV5-4 and TRBJ1-1, with 11 nucleotides matching TRBD1. Per the germline V gene, CDR1 is SGHNT and CDR2 is YYREEE (reference sequence). The trim removed 3 bases at V and 5 bases at J, leaving 3 bases unmatched. The CDR3 is 14 residues long.

This chain links TRBV5-1 with TRBJ2-1; tentative D call: TRBD2 (5 bases). Germline V gives CDR1 SGHRS, CDR2 YFSETQ. V was trimmed by 0 bases and J by 6 bases, leaving 10 bases between them. The CDR3 spans 14 residues. The CDR3 region is CASSLGGQSNEQFF. The CDR3 bases are TGCGCCAGCAGCTTGGGAGGGCAGTCCAATGAGCAGTTCTTC. The full variable domain, its missing parts supplied by reference TRBV5-1 and TRBJ2-1, is KAGVTQTPRYLIKTRGQQVTLSCSPISGHRSVSWYQQTPGQGLQFLFEYFSETQRNKGNFPGRFSGRQFSNSRSEMNVSTLELGDSALYLCASSLGGQSNEQFFGPGTRLTVL.

In its sample, this clone was seen a few times. The V and J genes are TRBV29-1 and TRBJ1-1; D not certain. Germline V gives CDR1 SQVTM, CDR2 ANQGSEA. The V and J ends lost 0 bases and 3 bases respectively, with 8 bases between them. The CDR3 is 13 residues long. DNA of the CDR3: TGCAGCGTTGAAGATCCTCGGTACACTGAAGCTTTCTTT. Residues: CSVEDPRYTEAFF. The full variable domain, with the rest looked up from reference TRBV29-1 and TRBJ1-1, is SAVISQKPSRDICQRGTSLTIQCQVDSQVTMMFWYRQQPGQSLTLIATANQGSEATYESGFVIDKFPISRPNLTFSTLTVSNMSPEDSSIYLCSVEDPRYTEAFFGQGTRLTVV.

This clone was seen only a few times. V is TRBV10-3 and J is TRBJ1-5; D is possibly TRBD1 (5 bases). Trimming left V 4 bases short and J 6 bases short, with 13 bases between. Per the germline V gene, CDR1 is ENHRY and CDR2 is SYGVKD. The CDR3 totals 14 residues. CDR3 in amino acids: CAISAGEEGQPQHF. The CDR3 DNA reads TGTGCCATCAGTGCGGGGGAAGAGGGTCAGCCCCAGCATTTT.